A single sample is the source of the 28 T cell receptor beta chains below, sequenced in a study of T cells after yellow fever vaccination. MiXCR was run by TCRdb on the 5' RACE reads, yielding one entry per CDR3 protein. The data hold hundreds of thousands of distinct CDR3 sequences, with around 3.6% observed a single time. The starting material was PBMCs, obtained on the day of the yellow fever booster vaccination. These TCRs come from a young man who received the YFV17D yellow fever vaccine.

The CDR3 spells CASSLAGASGGAWETQYF. In DNA form, the CDR3 reads TGTGCCAGCAGCTTAGCAGGTGCTAGCGGGGGGGCCTGGGAGACCCAGTACTTC. The chain recombines TRBV7-2 with TRBJ2-5; 12 nucleotides line up with TRBD2. There are 18 residues in the CDR3. Looked up from germline, CDR1 is SGHTA and CDR2 is FQGNSA. The trim removed 0 bases at V and 5 bases at J, leaving 10 bases unmatched.

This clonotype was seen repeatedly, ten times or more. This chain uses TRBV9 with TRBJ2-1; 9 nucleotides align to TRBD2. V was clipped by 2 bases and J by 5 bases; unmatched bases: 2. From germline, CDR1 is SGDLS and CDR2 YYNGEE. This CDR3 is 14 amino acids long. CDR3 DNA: TGTGCCAGCAGCGTGGGACTAGCCGACAATGAGCAGTTCTTC. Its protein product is CASSVGLADNEQFF.

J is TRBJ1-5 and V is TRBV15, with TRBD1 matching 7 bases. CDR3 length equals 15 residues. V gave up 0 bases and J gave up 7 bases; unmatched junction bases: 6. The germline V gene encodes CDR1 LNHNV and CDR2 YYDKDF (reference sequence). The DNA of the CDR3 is TGTGCCACCAGCAGAGACAGGGGGTCATCGCAGCCCCAGCATTTT. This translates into CATSRDRGSSQPQHF. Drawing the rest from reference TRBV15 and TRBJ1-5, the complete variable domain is DAMVIQNPRYQVTQFGKPVTLSCSQTLNHNVMYWYQQKSSQAPKLLFHYYDKDFNNEADTPDNFQSRRPNTSFCFLDIRSPGLGDTAMYLCATSRDRGSSQPQHFGDGTRLSIL.

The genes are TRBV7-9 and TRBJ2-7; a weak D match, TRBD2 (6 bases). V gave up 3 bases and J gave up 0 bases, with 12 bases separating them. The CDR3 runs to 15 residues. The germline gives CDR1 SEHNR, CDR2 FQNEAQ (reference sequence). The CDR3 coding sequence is TGTGCCAGCAGCTTCTCCGGCGGGAACTCCTACGAGCAGTACTTC. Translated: CASSFSGGNSYEQYF.

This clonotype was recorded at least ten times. The CDR3 protein is CASSPRVRTQYF. The CDR3 DNA reads TGTGCCAGCAGCCCAAGAGTCCGTACGCAGTATTTT. The chain couples TRBV6-6 to TRBJ2-3; D ambiguous. CDR1 and CDR2 from the germline V gene are MNHNY and SVGAGI (reference sequence). The CDR3 runs 12 residues. Trimming took 6 bases from V and 8 from J, leaving 12 bases between them.

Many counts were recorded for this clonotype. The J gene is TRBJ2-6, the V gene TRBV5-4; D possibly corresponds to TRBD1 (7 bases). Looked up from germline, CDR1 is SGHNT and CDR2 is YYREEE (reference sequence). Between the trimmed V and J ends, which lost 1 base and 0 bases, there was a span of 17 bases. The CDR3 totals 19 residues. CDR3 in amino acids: CASSLRTGDRFSGANVLTF. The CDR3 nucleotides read TGTGCCAGCAGCTTGAGAACGGGGGACAGATTCTCTGGGGCCAACGTCCTGACTTTC.

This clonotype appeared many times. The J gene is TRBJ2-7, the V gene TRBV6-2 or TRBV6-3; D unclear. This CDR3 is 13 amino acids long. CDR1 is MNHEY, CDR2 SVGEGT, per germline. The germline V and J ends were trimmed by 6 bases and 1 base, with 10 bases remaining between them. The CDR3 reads CASSLQHSYEQYV. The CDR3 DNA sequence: TGTGCCAGCAGCTTGCAGCATTCCTACGAGCAGTACGTC.

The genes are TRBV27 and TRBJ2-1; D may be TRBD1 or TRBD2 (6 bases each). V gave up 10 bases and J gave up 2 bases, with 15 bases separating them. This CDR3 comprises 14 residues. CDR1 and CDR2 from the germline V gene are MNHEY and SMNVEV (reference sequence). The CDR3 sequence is CATSEGGPYNEQFF. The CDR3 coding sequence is TGTGCCACCTCTGAGGGGGGCCCCTACAATGAGCAGTTCTTC.

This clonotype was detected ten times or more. The CDR3 DNA reads as TGTGCCAGCTCACCAAAGCAGGCCTACGAGCAGTACTTC. This codes for CASSPKQAYEQYF. The chain carries TRBV18 and TRBJ2-7; unclear D gene. From germline, CDR1 is KGHSH and CDR2 LQKENI. The length of the CDR3 is 13 residues. V was shortened by 2 bases and J by 2 bases, with 7 bases between the two germline ends.

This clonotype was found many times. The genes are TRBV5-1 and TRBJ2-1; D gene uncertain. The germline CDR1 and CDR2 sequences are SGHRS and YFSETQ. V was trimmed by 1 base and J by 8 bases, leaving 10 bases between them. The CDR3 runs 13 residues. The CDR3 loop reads CASSLNWGHEQFF. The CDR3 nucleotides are TGCGCCAGCAGCTTGAACTGGGGTCATGAGCAGTTCTTC.

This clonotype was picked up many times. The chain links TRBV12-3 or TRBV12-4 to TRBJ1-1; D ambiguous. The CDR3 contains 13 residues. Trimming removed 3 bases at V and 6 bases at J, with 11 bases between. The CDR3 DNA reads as TGTGCCAGCAGTTTCAGGTTGAATCCTGAAGCTTTCTTT. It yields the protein CASSFRLNPEAFF.

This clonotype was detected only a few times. The chain's CDR3 is CASSSGQGVGTDTQYF. CDR3 sequence (DNA): TGTGCCAGCAGCTCTGGACAGGGAGTAGGCACAGATACGCAGTATTTT. The chain combines TRBV6-1 with TRBJ2-3, with TRBD1 identical over 8 bases. V trimming: 6 bases; J trimming: 1 base; junction bases outside the gene matches: 9. CDR1 and CDR2 from the germline V gene are MNHNS and SASEGT. The CDR3 extends over 16 amino acids.

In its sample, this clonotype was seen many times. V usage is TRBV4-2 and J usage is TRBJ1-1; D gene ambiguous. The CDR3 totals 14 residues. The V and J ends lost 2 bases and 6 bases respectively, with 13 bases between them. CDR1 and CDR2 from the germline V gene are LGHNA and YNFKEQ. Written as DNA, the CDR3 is TGTGCCAGCAGCCAAATGGGTAAGGGCTCTGAAGCTTTCTTT. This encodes CASSQMGKGSEAFF.

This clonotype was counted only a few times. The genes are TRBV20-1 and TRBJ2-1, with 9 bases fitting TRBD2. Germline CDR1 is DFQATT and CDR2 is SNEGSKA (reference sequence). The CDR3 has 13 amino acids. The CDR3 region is CTPFGGGASEQFF. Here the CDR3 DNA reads TGCACCCCCTTCGGCGGGGGGGCCAGCGAGCAGTTCTTC.

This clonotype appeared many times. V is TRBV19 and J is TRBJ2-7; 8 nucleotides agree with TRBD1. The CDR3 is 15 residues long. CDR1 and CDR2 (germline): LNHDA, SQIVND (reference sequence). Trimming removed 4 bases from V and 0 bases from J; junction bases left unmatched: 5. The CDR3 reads CASSKRTGSSYEQYF. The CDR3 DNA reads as TGTGCCAGTAGTAAACGGACAGGGAGCTCCTACGAGCAGTACTTC.

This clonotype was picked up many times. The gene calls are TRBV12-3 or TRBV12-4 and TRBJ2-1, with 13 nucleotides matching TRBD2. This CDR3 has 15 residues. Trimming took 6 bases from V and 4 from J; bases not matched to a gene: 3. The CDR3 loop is CASRAGLAGYNEQFF. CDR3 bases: TGTGCCAGCAGGGCGGGACTAGCGGGGTACAATGAGCAGTTCTTC.

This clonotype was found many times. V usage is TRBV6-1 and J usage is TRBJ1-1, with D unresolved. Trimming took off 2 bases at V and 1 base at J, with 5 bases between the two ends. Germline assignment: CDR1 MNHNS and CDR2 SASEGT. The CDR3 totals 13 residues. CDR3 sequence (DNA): TGTGCCAGCAGTGAATGGGGGAACACTGAAGCTTTCTTT. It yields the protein CASSEWGNTEAFF.

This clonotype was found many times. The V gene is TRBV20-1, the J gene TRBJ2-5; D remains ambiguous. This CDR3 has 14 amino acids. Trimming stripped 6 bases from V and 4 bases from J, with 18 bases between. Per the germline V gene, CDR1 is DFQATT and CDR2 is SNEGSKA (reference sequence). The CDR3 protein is CSARRVGWRETQYF. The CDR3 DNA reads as TGCAGTGCCAGAAGAGTAGGGTGGCGAGAGACCCAGTACTTC.

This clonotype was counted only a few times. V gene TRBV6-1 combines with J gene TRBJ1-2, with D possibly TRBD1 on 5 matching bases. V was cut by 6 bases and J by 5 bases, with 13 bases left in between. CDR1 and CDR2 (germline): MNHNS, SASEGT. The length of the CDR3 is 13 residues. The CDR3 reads CASSATVQYGYTF. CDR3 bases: TGTGCCAGCAGCGCGACAGTACAATATGGCTACACCTTC.

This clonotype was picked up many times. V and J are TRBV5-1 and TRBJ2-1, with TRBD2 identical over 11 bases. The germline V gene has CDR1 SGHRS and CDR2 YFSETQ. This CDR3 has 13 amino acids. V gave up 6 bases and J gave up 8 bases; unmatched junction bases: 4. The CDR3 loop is CASTSGGIYEQFF. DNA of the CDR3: TGCGCCAGCACTAGCGGGGGGATATATGAGCAGTTCTTC.

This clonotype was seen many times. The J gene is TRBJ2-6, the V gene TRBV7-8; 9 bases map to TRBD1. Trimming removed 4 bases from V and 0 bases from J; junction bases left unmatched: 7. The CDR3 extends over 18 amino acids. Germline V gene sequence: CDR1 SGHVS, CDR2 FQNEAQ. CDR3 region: CASSYGQGPVSGANVLTF. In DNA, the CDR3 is TGTGCCAGCAGCTACGGACAGGGGCCCGTCTCTGGGGCCAACGTCCTGACTTTC.

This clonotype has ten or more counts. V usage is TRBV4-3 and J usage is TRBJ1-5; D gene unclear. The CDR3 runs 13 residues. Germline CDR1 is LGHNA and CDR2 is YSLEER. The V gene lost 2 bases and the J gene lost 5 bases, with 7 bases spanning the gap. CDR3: CASSQQEDQPQHF. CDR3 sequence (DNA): TGCGCCAGCAGCCAACAGGAGGATCAGCCCCAGCATTTT.

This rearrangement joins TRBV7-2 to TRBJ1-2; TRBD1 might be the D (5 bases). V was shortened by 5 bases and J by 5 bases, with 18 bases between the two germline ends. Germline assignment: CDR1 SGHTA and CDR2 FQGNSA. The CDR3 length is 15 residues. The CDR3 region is CASSLNKQENYGYTF. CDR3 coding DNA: TGTGCCAGCAGCCTGAACAAACAGGAGAATTATGGCTACACCTTC.

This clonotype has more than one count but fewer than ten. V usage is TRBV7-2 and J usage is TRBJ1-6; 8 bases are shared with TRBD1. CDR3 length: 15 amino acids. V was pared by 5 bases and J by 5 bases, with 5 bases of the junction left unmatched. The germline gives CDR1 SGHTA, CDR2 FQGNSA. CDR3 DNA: TGTGCCAGCAGCCCCCGGGACAGGCATAATTCACCCCTCCACTTT. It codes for CASSPRDRHNSPLHF.

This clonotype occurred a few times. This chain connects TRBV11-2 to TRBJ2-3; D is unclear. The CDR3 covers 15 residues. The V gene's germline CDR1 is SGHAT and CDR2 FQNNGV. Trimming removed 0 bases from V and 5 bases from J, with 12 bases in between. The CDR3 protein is CASSLEVLLRDTQYF. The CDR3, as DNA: TGTGCCAGCAGCTTAGAGGTCCTTCTAAGAGATACGCAGTATTTT.

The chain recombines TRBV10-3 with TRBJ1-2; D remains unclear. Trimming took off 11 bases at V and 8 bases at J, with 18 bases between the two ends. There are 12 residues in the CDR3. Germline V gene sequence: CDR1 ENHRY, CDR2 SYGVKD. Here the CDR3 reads CAAQDPGAGYTF. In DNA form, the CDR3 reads TGTGCCGCGCAGGACCCAGGAGCCGGCTACACCTTC.

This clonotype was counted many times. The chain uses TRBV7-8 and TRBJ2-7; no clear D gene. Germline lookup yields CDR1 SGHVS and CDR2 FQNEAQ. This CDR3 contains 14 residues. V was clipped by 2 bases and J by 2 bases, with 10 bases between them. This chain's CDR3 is CASSLYAGAYEQYV. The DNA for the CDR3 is TGTGCCAGCAGCTTATACGCAGGAGCCTACGAGCAGTACGTC.

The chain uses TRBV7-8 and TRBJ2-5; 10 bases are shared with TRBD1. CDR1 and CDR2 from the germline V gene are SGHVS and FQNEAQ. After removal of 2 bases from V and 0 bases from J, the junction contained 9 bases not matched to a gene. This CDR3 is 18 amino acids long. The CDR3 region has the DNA TGTGCCAGCAGCTTACCCTTGATGACAGGGGGCGACCAAGAGACCCAGTACTTC. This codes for CASSLPLMTGGDQETQYF.